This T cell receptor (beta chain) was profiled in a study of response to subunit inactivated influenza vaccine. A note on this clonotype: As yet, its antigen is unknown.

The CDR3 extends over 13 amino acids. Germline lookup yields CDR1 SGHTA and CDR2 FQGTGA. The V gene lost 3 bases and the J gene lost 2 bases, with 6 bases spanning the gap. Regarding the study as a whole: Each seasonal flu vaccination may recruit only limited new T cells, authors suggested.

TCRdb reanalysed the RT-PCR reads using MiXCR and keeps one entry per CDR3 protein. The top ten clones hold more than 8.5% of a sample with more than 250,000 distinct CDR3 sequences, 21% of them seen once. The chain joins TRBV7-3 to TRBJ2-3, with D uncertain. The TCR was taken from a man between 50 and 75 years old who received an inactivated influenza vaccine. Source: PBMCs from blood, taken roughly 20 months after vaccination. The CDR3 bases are TGTGCCAGCAGCTTTACCGACACAGATACGCAGTATTTT. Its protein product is CASSFTDTDTQYF.